The rows below give T cell receptor beta chains drawn from one sample of a study of cytomegalovirus exposure and HLA in healthy donors. Profiling relied on immunoSEQ multiplex PCR, and the TCRdb table lists in-frame clones only, not all of them. Altogether tens of thousands of clones are present, roughly 70% being singletons, with the ten largest covering roughly 10%. The specimen was PBMCs. These receptors came from a woman aged 45 to 65 in good health and CMV-seropositive. Each CDR3 is given with its conserved first and last residue. The D gene is left open where the match is weak. A row's size may be missing; if present it is once, few, many or a size class.

V	D	size	J	DNA	CDR3
TRBV18	.	.	TRBJ2-5	TGTGCCAGCTCACCCCAGTACCAAGAGACCCAGTACTTC	CASSPQYQETQYF
TRBV4-2	.	.	TRBJ1-5	TGTGCCAGCAGCCAAGTTAATAGCAATCAGCCCCAGCATTTT	CASSQVNSNQPQHF
TRBV5-6	.	.	TRBJ1-6	TGTGCCAGCAGCGAACAGGGTCTGGTCTCACCCCTCCACTTT	CASSEQGLVSPLHF
TRBV9	.	.	TRBJ2-6	TGTGCCAGCGACCAGGGTCCTGGGGCCAACGTCCTGACTTTC	CASDQGPGANVLTF
TRBV9	.	.	TRBJ1-1	TGTGCCAGCAGCGGATTTTCTCAGGGTTCTACTGAAGCTTTCTTT	CASSGFSQGSTEAFF
TRBV12-2	.	.	TRBJ2-7	TGTGCAAGTCGCTTACCCCCCCTTGCCTACGAGCAGTACTTC	CASRLPPLAYEQYF
TRBV6-1	TRBD2	.	TRBJ2-7	TGTGCCAGCAGTGCCCTAGCGGGAAGGTTCGACGAGCAGTACTTC	CASSALAGRFDEQYF
TRBV2	TRBD1	.	TRBJ1-6	TGTGCCAGCACTAGGACAGGGGGCATTCCTTATTCACCCCTCCACTTT	CASTRTGGIPYSPLHF
TRBV27	.	.	TRBJ1-2	TGTGCCAGCAGTGCAACTCACAGGGACTATGGCTACACCTTC	CASSATHRDYGYTF
TRBV5-1	.	.	TRBJ2-5	TGCGCCAGCAGCCGGGGGACAGTGTACCAAGAGACCCAGTACTTC	CASSRGTVYQETQYF
TRBV13	.	few	TRBJ2-3	TGTGCCAGCAGCTTACTCAGGTCCACATCAGATACGCAGTATTTT	CASSLLRSTSDTQYF
TRBV10-1	.	.	TRBJ2-3	TGCGCCAGCAGTGAGGGTAGTTACACAGATACGCAGTATTTT	CASSEGSYTDTQYF
TRBV7-3	.	.	TRBJ1-2	TGTGCCAGCAGCCCCGGGGTAGGGAACTATGGCTACACCTTC	CASSPGVGNYGYTF
TRBV9	TRBD1	.	TRBJ1-4	TGTGCCAGCAGCGTAGAAGGAGGGGGCTCGAATGAAAAACTGTTTTTT	CASSVEGGGSNEKLFF
TRBV5-1	TRBD2	.	TRBJ2-1	TGCGCCAGCAGCTTGGTACAGACTAGCGGATACAATGAGCAGTTCTTC	CASSLVQTSGYNEQFF
TRBV5-6	.	.	TRBJ1-4	TGTGCCAGCAGCTTGGGCGGGCGAGGAGAAAAACTGTTTTTT	CASSLGGRGEKLFF
TRBV7-7	.	.	TRBJ2-1	TGTGCCAGCAGCCGCGGGACAGCACTGTCTAATGAGCAGTTCTTC	CASSRGTALSNEQFF